The next 5 T cell receptor beta chains were all read from a single sample in a study of CD8+ T cells in alopecia areata. cDNA reverse transcribed from extracted RNA served as the sequencing template. The assay was immunoSEQ multiplex PCR, and TCRdb's table has in-frame clones only and misses some. The repertoire holds 85,000 to 110,000 clones, with approximately 84% as singletons. Regarding treatment: oral pan-JAK inhibitor, 5-10 mg twice daily. The material was CD8+ T cells sorted from blood, obtained at approximately week 34, from a patient treated with tofacitinib. Every receptor here comes from a human donor with alopecia areata.

This clone was detected once. The chain joins TRBV5-6 to TRBJ2-2; D may be TRBD2 (5 bases). The ends were cut back, 1 base at V and 3 bases at J, with 19 bases in the middle. The CDR3 is 18 residues long. Germline V gene lookup returns CDR1 SGHDT and CDR2 YYEEEE. The CDR3 nucleotides are TGTGCCAGCAGCTTGTTGGAAGGTATAGGAGGATACACCGGGGAGCTGTTTTTT. Translation: CASSLLEGIGGYTGELFF.

The rearrangement uses TRBV27 and TRBJ1-1, with unresolved D. CDR1 and CDR2 from the germline V gene are MNHEY and SMNVEV (reference sequence). This CDR3 region has 13 residues. V lost 8 bases, J lost 3 bases, and 13 bases lay in between. The CDR3 DNA reads TGTGCCAGCGGAAGTGGAATGGACACTGAAGCTTTCTTT. Residues: CASGSGMDTEAFF.

This chain links TRBV15 with TRBJ2-7; D is possibly TRBD1 (5 bases). The germline gives CDR1 LNHNV, CDR2 YYDKDF (reference sequence). The CDR3 contains 15 residues. V shed 0 bases and J shed 1 base, with 10 bases lying between them. The CDR3 loop reads CATSRDLDTSYEQYF. The CDR3 DNA reads TGTGCCACCAGCAGAGATTTGGACACTTCCTACGAGCAGTACTTC.

This sequence joins TRBV11-2 and TRBJ1-2, with 8 nucleotides matching TRBD1. CDR1 SGHAT and CDR2 FQNNGV come from the germline V gene. With V trimmed by 5 bases and J by 0 bases, 5 bases remained unmatched. The CDR3 spans 15 residues. The CDR3 sequence is CASSPQGEPNYGYTF. DNA of the CDR3: TGTGCCAGCAGCCCACAGGGGGAGCCTAACTATGGCTACACCTTC.

This clone was seen just once. V and J are TRBV5-1 and TRBJ2-1; possibly TRBD2 for D (6 bases). In germline, CDR1 is SGHRS, CDR2 YFSETQ. Trimming stripped 6 bases from V and 0 bases from J, with 10 bases between. The CDR3 sequence is 14 residues long. The CDR3 region is CASNSGDSYNEQFF. DNA of the CDR3: TGCGCCAGCAATAGCGGAGACTCCTACAATGAGCAGTTCTTC.